The sequence of this T cell receptor beta chain was determined in a study of blood T cell repertoires in COVID-19. Study-level background: The analysed material was cDNA or gDNA that came from T cells, B-cell-depleted T cells, or PBMCs.

As processed by the authors: Reference gene primer amplification yielded estimated nucleated cell counts. Measured with immunoSEQ multiplex PCR; TCRdb has only the in-frame clones, and not every one. V and J calls and clone size follow that table, whereas D and trimming were derived from the DNA. Of about 52,000 clones in the sample, 81% were seen once. Germline loops: CDR1 SGDLS, CDR2 YYNGEE. CDR3 length equals 13 residues. V lost 1 base to trimming and J lost 5 bases, with 9 bases between them. The chain joins TRBV9 to TRBJ1-1; weak D call: TRBD1 (6 bases). The specimen sequenced was peripheral blood. This TCR derives from a woman aged 80 or over with COVID-19, enrolled during active disease. This chain's CDR3 is CASSVIRGTEAFF. The CDR3 bases are TGTGCCAGCAGCGTAATCAGGGGTACTGAAGCTTTCTTT.